These 6 T cell receptor beta chains came from one sample sequenced in a study of blood T cell repertoires in COVID-19. The repertoire was sequenced with immunoSEQ multiplex PCR; TCRdb's copy has only in-frame clones and lacks some. The sample lists 180,000 or so clones, about 86% occurring once. Sequenced: PBMCs or T cells enriched from blood (not recorded which). Every receptor here comes from a man aged 40-50 years who had recovered from COVID-19.

The chain employs TRBV24-1 and TRBJ1-5, with D possibly matching TRBD1 (6 bases). Germline V gene lookup returns CDR1 KGHDR and CDR2 SFDVKD. The CDR3 is 18 residues long. V lost 7 bases to trimming and J lost 0 bases, with 21 bases between them. Here the CDR3 reads CATSPSWTADSSNQPQHF. In DNA, the CDR3 is TGTGCCACCAGCCCTTCTTGGACCGCGGACAGTAGCAATCAGCCCCAGCATTTT.

The V gene is TRBV7-8, the J gene TRBJ2-7, with TRBD1 matching 11 bases. J lost 4 bases, V lost 1 base, and 3 bases had no gene match. CDR3 length: 15 residues. The germline V gene has CDR1 SGHVS and CDR2 FQNEAQ. DNA for the CDR3: TGTGCCAGCAGCTTAGGGACAGGGGGCGAGTACGAGCAGTACTTC. Its translation: CASSLGTGGEYEQYF.

V usage is TRBV5-4 and J usage is TRBJ2-2; 9 bases fit TRBD2. Germline V CDR1 and CDR2: SGHNT, YYREEE (reference sequence). CDR3 size: 17 residues. After removal of 4 bases from V and 3 bases from J, the junction contained 10 bases not matched to a gene. CDR3 loop: CASSGAVAGAYTGELFF. The CDR3 DNA sequence: TGTGCCAGCAGCGGGGCGGTAGCGGGGGCCTACACCGGGGAGCTGTTTTTT.

The chain couples TRBV4-2 to TRBJ1-1, with D possibly matching TRBD1 (6 bases). This CDR3 has 16 amino acids. V lost 1 base to trimming and J lost 0 bases, with 12 bases between them. From germline, CDR1 is LGHNA and CDR2 YNFKEQ. CDR3 in DNA: TGTGCCAGCAGCCAAGTTGACAGGACAGTGAACACTGAAGCTTTCTTT. It yields the protein CASSQVDRTVNTEAFF.

The chain is built from TRBV9 and TRBJ2-2; D is uncertain. Germline V gene sequence: CDR1 SGDLS, CDR2 YYNGEE. V was clipped by 4 bases and J by 7 bases, with 14 bases between them. There are 14 residues in the CDR3. This CDR3 is CASSFQTSGGELFF. The DNA of the CDR3 is TGTGCCAGCAGCTTCCAGACCTCGGGCGGGGAGCTGTTTTTT.

This chain connects TRBV6-5 to TRBJ1-2; 11 nucleotides match TRBD1. Germline trimming cut 6 bases from V and 3 bases from J; bases unmatched to any gene: 3. This CDR3 is built from 14 residues. The V gene's germline CDR1 is MNHEY and CDR2 SVGAGI. CDR3: CASRRTGGDYGYTF. Written as DNA, the CDR3 is TGTGCCAGCAGGCGGACAGGGGGCGACTATGGCTACACCTTC.